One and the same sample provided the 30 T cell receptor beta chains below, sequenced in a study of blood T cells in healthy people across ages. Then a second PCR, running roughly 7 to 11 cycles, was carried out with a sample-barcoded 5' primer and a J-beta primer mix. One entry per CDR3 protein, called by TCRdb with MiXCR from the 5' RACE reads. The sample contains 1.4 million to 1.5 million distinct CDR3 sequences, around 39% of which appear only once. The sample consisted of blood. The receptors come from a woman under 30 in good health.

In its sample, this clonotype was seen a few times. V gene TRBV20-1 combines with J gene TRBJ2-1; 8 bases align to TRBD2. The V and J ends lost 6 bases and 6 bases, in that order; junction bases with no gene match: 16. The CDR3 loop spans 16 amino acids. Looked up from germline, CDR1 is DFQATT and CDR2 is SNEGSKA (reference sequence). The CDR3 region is CSASITGTRKRNEQFF. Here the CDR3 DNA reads TGCAGTGCCTCGATTACCGGGACTAGAAAGCGCAATGAGCAGTTCTTC.

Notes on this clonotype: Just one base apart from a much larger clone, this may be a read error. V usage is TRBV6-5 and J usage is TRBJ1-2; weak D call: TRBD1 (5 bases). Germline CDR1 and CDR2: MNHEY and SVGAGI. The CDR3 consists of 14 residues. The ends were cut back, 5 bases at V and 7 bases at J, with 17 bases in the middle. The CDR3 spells CASSRLGSGLGYTF. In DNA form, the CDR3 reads TGTGCCAGCAGTAGACTAGGGTCGGGACTTGGCTACACCTTC.

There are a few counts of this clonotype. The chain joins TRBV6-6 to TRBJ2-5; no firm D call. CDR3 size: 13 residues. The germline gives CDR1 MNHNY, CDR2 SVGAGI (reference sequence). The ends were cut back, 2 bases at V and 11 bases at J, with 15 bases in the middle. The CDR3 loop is CASSYPPTGEQYF. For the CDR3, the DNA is TGTGCCAGCAGTTACCCGCCCACCGGTGAACAGTACTTC.

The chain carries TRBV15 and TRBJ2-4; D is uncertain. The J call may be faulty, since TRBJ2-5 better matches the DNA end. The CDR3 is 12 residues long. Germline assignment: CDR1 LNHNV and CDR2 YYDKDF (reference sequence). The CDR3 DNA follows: TGTGCCACCAGCAGACCTTTAGAGACCCAGTACTTC. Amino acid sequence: CATSRPLETQYF.

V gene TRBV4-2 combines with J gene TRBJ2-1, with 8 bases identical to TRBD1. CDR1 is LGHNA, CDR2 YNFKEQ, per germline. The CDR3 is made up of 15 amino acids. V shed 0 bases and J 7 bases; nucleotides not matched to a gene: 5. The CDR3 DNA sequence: TGTGCCAGCAGCCAAGATGGACAGGGAATGAATGAGCAGTTCTTC. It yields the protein CASSQDGQGMNEQFF.

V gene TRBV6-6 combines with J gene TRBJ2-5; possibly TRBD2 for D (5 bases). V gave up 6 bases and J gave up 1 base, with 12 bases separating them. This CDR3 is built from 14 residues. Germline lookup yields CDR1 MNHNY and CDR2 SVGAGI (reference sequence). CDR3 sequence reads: CASSHGLVQETQYF. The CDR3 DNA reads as TGTGCCAGCAGCCATGGACTTGTCCAAGAGACCCAGTACTTC.

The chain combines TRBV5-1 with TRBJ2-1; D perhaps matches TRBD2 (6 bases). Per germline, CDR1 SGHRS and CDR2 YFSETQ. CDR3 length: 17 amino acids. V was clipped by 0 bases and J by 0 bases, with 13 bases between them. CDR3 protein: CASSLDGGASSYNEQFF. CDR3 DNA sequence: TGCGCCAGCAGCTTGGACGGGGGAGCCAGCTCCTACAATGAGCAGTTCTTC.

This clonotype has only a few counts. The CDR3 spells CASQRVGLAGTPSTDTQYF. The CDR3 region has the DNA TGTGCCAGCCAGAGGGTGGGACTAGCGGGAACGCCTAGCACAGATACGCAGTATTTT. The chain uses TRBV6-1 and TRBJ2-3, with 13 bases aligning to TRBD2. After removal of 8 bases from V and 0 bases from J, the junction contained 14 bases not matched to a gene. The CDR3 contains 19 residues. The germline V gene has CDR1 MNHNS and CDR2 SASEGT.

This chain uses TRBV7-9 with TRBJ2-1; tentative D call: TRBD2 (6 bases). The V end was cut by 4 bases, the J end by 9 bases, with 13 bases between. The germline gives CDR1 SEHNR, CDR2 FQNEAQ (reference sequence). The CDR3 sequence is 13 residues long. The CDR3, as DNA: TGTGCCAGCAGCTCGACTAGGGGTGGTGAGCAGTTCTTC. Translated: CASSSTRGGEQFF.

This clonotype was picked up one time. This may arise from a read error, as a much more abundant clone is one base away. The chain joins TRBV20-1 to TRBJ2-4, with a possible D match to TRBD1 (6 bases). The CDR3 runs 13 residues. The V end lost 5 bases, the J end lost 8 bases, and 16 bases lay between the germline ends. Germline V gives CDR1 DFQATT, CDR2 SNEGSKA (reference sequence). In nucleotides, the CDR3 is TGCAGTGCTGGAGCAGGGGCAGGGGACATTCAGTACTTC. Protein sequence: CSAGAGAGDIQYF.

The CDR3 loop is CASSWTGSLQFF. Written as DNA, the CDR3 is TGTGCCAGCAGCTGGACAGGGTCGCTGCAGTTCTTC. The V and J genes are TRBV7-9 and TRBJ2-1, with TRBD1 identical over 8 bases. CDR1 and CDR2 (germline): SEHNR, FQNEAQ (reference sequence). This CDR3 is built from 12 residues. V shed 4 bases, J shed 12 bases, and the junction held 5 bases outside the gene matches.

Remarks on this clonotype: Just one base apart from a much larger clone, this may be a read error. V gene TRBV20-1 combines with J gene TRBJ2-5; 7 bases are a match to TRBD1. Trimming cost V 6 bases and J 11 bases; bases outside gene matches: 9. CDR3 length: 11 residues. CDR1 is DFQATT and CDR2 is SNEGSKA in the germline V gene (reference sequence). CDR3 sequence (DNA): TGCAGTGCCCCGACAGGGAGCCAGCAGTACTTC. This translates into CSAPTGSQQYF.

CDR3 nucleotides: TGTGCCAGCAGCCAAGATGCGGCGCCTTCCTACGAGCAGTACTTC. It encodes CASSQDAAPSYEQYF. This chain uses TRBV4-2 with TRBJ2-7; D is ambiguous. V dropped 0 bases and J dropped 1 base, with 10 bases sitting between them. CDR3 size: 15 residues. Germline values: CDR1 LGHNA, CDR2 YNFKEQ.

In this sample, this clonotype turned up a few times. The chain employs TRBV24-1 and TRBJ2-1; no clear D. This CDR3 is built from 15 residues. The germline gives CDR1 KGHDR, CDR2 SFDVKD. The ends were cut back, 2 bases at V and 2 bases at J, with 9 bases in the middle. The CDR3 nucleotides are TGTGCCACCAGTGATTCTAACGTGCCCTACAATGAGCAGTTCTTC. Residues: CATSDSNVPYNEQFF.

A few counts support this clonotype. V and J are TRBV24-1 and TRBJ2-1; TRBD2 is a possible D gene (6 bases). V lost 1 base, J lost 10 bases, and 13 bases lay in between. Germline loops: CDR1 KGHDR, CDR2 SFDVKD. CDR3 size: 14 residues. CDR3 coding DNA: TGTGCCACCAGTGATTTCCCCACTAGCAAGGAGCAGTTCTTC. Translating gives CATSDFPTSKEQFF.

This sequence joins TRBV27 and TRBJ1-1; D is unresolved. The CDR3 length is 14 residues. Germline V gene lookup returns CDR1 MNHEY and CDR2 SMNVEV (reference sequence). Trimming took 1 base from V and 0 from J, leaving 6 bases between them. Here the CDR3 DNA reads TGTGCCAGCAGTTTATACAGCTTGAACACTGAAGCTTTCTTT. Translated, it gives CASSLYSLNTEAFF.

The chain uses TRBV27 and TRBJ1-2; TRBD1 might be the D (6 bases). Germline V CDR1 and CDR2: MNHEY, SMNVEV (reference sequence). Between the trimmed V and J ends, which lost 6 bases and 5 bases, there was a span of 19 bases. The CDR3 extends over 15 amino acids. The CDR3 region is CASSLEGGGGYGYTF. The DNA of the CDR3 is TGTGCCAGCAGCCTAGAGGGAGGAGGGGGATATGGCTACACCTTC.

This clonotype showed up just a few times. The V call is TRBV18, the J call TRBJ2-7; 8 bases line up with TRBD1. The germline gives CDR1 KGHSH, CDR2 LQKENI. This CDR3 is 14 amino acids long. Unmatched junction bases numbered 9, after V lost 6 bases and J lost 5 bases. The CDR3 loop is CASSPDRGKNEQYF. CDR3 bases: TGTGCCAGCTCCCCCGACAGGGGTAAGAACGAGCAGTACTTC.

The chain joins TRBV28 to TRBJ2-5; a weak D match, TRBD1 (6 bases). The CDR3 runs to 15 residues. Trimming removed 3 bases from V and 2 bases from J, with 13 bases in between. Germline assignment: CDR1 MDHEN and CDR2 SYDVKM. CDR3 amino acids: CASSFSGAIQETQYF. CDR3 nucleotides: TGTGCCAGCAGTTTTTCAGGGGCGATACAAGAGACCCAGTACTTC. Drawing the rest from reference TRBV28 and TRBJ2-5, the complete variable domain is DVKVTQSSRYLVKRTGEKVFLECVQDMDHENMFWYRQDPGLGLRLIYFSYDVKMKEKGDIPEGYSVSREKKERFSLILESASTNQTSMYLCASSFSGAIQETQYFGPGTRLLVL.

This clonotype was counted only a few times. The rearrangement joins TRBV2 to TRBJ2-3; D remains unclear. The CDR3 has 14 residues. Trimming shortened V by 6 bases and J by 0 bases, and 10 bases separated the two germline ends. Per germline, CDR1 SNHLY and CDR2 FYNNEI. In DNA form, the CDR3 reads TGTGCCAGCAGGAGATACACTAGCACAGATACGCAGTATTTT. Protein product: CASRRYTSTDTQYF.

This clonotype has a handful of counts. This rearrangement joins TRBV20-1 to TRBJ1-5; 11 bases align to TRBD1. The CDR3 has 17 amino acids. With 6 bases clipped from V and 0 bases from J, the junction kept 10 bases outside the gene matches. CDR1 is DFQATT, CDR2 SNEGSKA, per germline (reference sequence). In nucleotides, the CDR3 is TGCAGTGCCCCTGAGGGACAGGGGGACTATAGCAATCAGCCCCAGCATTTT. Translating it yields CSAPEGQGDYSNQPQHF.

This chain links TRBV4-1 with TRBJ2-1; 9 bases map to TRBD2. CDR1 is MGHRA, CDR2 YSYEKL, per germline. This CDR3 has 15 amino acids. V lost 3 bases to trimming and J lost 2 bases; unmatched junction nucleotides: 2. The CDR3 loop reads CASSQREGPYNEQFF. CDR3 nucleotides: TGCGCCAGCAGCCAGCGGGAGGGCCCCTACAATGAGCAGTTCTTC.

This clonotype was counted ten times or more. For the CDR3, the DNA is TGTGCCAGCAGCCACGGACAGAATAATTCACCCCTCCACTTT. It codes for CASSHGQNNSPLHF. The V and J genes are TRBV4-2 and TRBJ1-6; maybe TRBD1 (6 bases). Germline CDR1 LGHNA, CDR2 YNFKEQ. With 3 bases removed from V and 5 bases from J, the gap between germline ends came to 8 bases. CDR3 length: 14 amino acids.

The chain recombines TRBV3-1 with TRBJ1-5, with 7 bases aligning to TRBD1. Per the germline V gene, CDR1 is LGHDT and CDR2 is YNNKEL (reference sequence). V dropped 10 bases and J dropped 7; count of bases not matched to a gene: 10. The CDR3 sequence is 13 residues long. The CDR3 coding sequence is TGTGCCACCACGACAGGGACGAACCAGCCCCAGCATTTT. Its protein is CATTTGTNQPQHF.

The CDR3 loop is CASSPRDGGITDTQYF. The CDR3 coding sequence is TGTGCCAGCAGCCCGAGAGACGGGGGGATCACAGATACGCAGTATTTT. This sequence joins TRBV4-2 and TRBJ2-3; 7 bases fit TRBD2. Looked up from germline, CDR1 is LGHNA and CDR2 is YNFKEQ. V was clipped by 4 bases and J by 2 bases; unmatched bases: 9. CDR3 size: 16 residues.

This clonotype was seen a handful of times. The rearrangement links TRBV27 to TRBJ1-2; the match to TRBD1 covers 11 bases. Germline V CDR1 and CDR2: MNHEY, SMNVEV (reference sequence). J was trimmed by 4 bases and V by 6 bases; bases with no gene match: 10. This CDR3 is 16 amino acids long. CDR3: CASRSAGTGGLYGYTF. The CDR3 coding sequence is TGTGCCAGCAGGTCCGCAGGGACAGGGGGTCTCTATGGCTACACCTTC.

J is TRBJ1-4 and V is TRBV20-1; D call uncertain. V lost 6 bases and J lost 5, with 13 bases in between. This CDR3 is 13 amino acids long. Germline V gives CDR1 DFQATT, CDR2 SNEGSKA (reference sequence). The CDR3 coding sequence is TGCAGTGCCGTATGGACGGTAAATGAAAAACTGTTTTTT. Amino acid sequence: CSAVWTVNEKLFF.

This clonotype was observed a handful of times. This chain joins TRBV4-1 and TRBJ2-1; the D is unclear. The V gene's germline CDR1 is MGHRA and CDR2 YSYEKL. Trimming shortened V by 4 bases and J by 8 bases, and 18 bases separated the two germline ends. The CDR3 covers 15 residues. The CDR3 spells CASSPPSKPVDEQFF. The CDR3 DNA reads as TGCGCCAGCAGCCCACCATCCAAGCCGGTCGATGAGCAGTTCTTC.

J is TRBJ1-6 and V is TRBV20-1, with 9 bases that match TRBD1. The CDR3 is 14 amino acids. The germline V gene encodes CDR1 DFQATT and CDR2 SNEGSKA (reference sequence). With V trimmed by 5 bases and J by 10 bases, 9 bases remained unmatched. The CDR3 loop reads CSADFWTGDSPLHF. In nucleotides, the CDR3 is TGCAGTGCTGACTTTTGGACAGGGGACTCACCCCTCCACTTT.

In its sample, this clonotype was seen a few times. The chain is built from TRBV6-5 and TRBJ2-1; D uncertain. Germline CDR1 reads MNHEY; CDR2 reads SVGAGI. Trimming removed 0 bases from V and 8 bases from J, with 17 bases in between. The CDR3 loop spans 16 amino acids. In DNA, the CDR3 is TGTGCCAGCAGTTACTCCGGACGGTTAATCGGCGATGAGCAGTTCTTC. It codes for CASSYSGRLIGDEQFF.